Listed below are T cell receptor beta chains from one sample, sequenced in a study of cytomegalovirus exposure and HLA in healthy donors. The assay was immunoSEQ multiplex PCR, and TCRdb's table has in-frame clones only and misses some. The specimen's table records roughly 72,000 clones. Sequencing was performed on PBMCs. Every receptor here comes from a man aged 18 to 29 in good health and CMV-seropositive. Both conserved end residues are part of each CDR3. D genes are given only for firm matches.

v_gene,j_gene,d_gene,CDR3nt,CDR3aa
TRBV5-1,TRBJ2-7,TRBD1,TGCGCCAGCAGCACCTGGACAGGGAGCCCCTACGAGCAGTACTTC,CASSTWTGSPYEQYF
TRBV6-1,TRBJ2-7,TRBD2,TGTGCCAGCAGTGAAGCTAGCGGGGGGGCCTACGAGCAGTACTTC,CASSEASGGAYEQYF
TRBV7-2,TRBJ1-2,TRBD1,TGTGCCAGCAGCCCAGACCCGGGACAGGGGGGAAAGGGCTACACCTTC,CASSPDPGQGGKGYTF
TRBV5-4,TRBJ1-1,TRBD1,TGTGCCAGCAGCTTGGACAGGGGGACTGAAGCTTTCTTT,CASSLDRGTEAFF
TRBV6-5,TRBJ2-1,NA,TGTGCCAGCAGTAGACCCTCACAGGGTGAGCAGTTCTTC,CASSRPSQGEQFF
TRBV4-1,TRBJ2-7,TRBD2,TGCGCCAGCAGCCTCCGACGAGCGGGAGAAGTCCCCAACGAGCAGTACTTC,CASSLRRAGEVPNEQYF
TRBV5-1,TRBJ2-3,TRBD2,TGCGCCAGCAGCCTCACTAGCGGGGGGCGCACAGATACGCAGTATTTT,CASSLTSGGRTDTQYF
TRBV11-2,TRBJ2-7,NA,TGTGCCAGCAACTTAGGGGGGGAAAACTACGCGCAGTACTTC,CASNLGGENYAQYF
TRBV19,TRBJ2-7,TRBD1,TGTGCCAGTAGTATTTGGCGGACAGGGAACGACGAGCAGTACTTC,CASSIWRTGNDEQYF
TRBV6-5,TRBJ1-2,NA,TGTGCCAGCCGAAAGTCAGGGGATAACTATGGCTACACCTTC,CASRKSGDNYGYTF
TRBV5-6,TRBJ1-4,TRBD1,TGTGCCAGCAGCGCATGGAACGAGGGGGCGTCTAATGAAAAACTGTTTTTT,CASSAWNEGASNEKLFF
TRBV15,TRBJ1-2,NA,TGTGCCACCAGCAGAGATGGGGTGAGGGACTATGGCTACACCTTC,CATSRDGVRDYGYTF
TRBV5-1,TRBJ1-2,TRBD1,TGCGCCAGCAGCCTGTTACAGGGGACGGGGTATGGCTACACCTTC,CASSLLQGTGYGYTF
TRBV11-2,TRBJ2-3,TRBD2,TGTGCCAGCAACCAACCCCGACTAGCGGGGGGGGTTGGGCAGTATTTT,CASNQPRLAGGVGQYF
TRBV29-1,TRBJ2-3,NA,TGCAGCTTATCGAAAGGGGGCACAGATACGCAGTATTTT,CSLSKGGTDTQYF
TRBV28,TRBJ1-2,TRBD1,TGTGCCAGCCACAAAGGAGTTCCGGGACAGGGTAATGGCTACACCTTC,CASHKGVPGQGNGYTF